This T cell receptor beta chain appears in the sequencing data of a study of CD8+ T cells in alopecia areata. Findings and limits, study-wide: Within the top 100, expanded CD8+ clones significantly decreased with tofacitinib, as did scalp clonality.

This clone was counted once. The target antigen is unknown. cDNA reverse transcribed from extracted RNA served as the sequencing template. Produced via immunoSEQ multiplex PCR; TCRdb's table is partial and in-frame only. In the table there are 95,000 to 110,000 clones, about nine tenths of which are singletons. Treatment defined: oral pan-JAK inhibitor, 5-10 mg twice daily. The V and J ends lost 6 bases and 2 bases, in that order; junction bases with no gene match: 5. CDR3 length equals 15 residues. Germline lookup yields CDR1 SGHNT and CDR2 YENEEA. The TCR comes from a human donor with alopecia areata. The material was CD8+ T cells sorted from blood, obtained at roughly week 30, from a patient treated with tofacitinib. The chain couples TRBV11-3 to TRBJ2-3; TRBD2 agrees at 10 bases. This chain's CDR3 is CASSQGLADTDTQYF. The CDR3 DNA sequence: TGTGCCAGCAGTCAAGGACTAGCGGACACAGATACGCAGTATTTT.